The 21 T cell receptor beta chains below all came from one sample that was sequenced in a study of T cells expressing NK-cell markers. TCRdb reprocessed the 5' RACE reads, keeping one entry per CDR3 protein, no DNA. The sample spans 200,000 to 300,000 distinct CDR3 sequences; the ten largest clones claim approximately 0.39%. Sequencing was performed on blood T cells: a sorted CD56 or NKG2C T cell subset, CD4+ or CD8+ T cells, or bulk PBMC T cells (not recorded which). These receptor sequences come from a man aged 18 to 29 in good health.

This chain uses TRBV12-3 or TRBV12-4 with TRBJ1-6; checking the TCRdb D call of TRBD1 is not possible without DNA. The length of the CDR3 is 14 residues. The CDR3 here is CASKRTQNNSPLHF.

The V call is TRBV6-2 or TRBV6-3, the J call TRBJ2-1. The germline V gene has CDR1 MNHEY and CDR2 SVGEGT. The CDR3 has 15 amino acids. The chain's CDR3 is CASRGYGSSYNEQFF.

This chain joins TRBV6-5 and TRBJ2-7. CDR3 size: 12 residues. Germline CDR1 and CDR2: MNHEY and SVGAGI. CDR3 protein: CASSSVSYEQYF.

V usage is TRBV30 and J usage is TRBJ1-5. The CDR3 has 11 residues. CDR1 and CDR2 (germline): GTSNPN, SVGIG (reference sequence). The CDR3 loop is CAWIDCQPQHF.

The V gene is TRBV7-9, the J gene TRBJ2-1. The length of the CDR3 is 15 residues. CDR1 is SEHNR, CDR2 FQNEAQ, per germline (reference sequence). CDR3 amino acids: CASSPRSVGSDEQFF.

The chain links TRBV29-1 to TRBJ2-1; the TCRdb D gene call, TRBD1, has no DNA to confirm it. CDR3 length equals 13 residues. CDR1 is SQVTM and CDR2 is ANQGSEA in the germline V gene. The chain's CDR3 is CSVDGAPGNEQFF.

The genes are TRBV14 and TRBJ2-1; TCRdb gives TRBD2 as the D gene, but with no DNA this cannot be confirmed. The CDR3 length is 15 residues. The germline V gene encodes CDR1 SGHDN and CDR2 FVKESK. CDR3 sequence: CASSQDLLAVNEQFF.

The rearrangement joins TRBV20-1 to TRBJ2-3; TCRdb picks TRBD2, but there is no DNA to check that call. The CDR3 is made up of 18 amino acids. CDR1 and CDR2 (germline): DFQATT, SNEGSKA (reference sequence). The CDR3 is CSASPGGLLAGSIDTQYF.

The chain carries TRBV28 and TRBJ1-5; the D call from TCRdb, TRBD1, cannot be confirmed without DNA. The CDR3 loop spans 14 amino acids. Per the germline V gene, CDR1 is MDHEN and CDR2 is SYDVKM. CDR3 region: CASGGQGNDQPQHF.

J is TRBJ2-5 and V is TRBV29-1; TCRdb selects TRBD1, and the lack of DNA leaves this call unchecked. Looked up from germline, CDR1 is SQVTM and CDR2 is ANQGSEA. The CDR3 spans 15 residues. The CDR3 is CSVGPTGQGFGTQYF.

The chain recombines TRBV27 with TRBJ2-1; TCRdb designates TRBD1, a call that cannot be tested without DNA. There are 12 residues in the CDR3. Per the germline V gene, CDR1 is MNHEY and CDR2 is SMNVEV (reference sequence). The CDR3 protein is CASRPPGGEQFF.

The chain joins TRBV18 to TRBJ2-1; as DNA is missing, the TRBD1 call by TCRdb cannot be tested. CDR3 size: 14 residues. Germline V gene data show CDR1 as KGHSH and CDR2 as LQKENI. CDR3 protein: CASSQGQGGNEQFF.

The CDR3 region is CSATNRRTGTPYEQYF. This chain uses TRBV20-1 with TRBJ2-7; TCRdb's D call of TRBD2 is untestable without DNA. CDR1 is DFQATT and CDR2 is SNEGSKA in the germline V gene (reference sequence). The CDR3 has 16 amino acids.

The chain couples TRBV10-2 to TRBJ2-5; TCRdb returns TRBD2, unconfirmable since there is no DNA. CDR1 and CDR2 from the germline V gene are WSHSY and SAAADI. This CDR3 is built from 20 residues. The CDR3 here is CASSESTPASGRAKGETQYF.

V and J are TRBV12-3 or TRBV12-4 and TRBJ2-1; TCRdb calls TRBD2, which cannot be checked without DNA. This CDR3 is 15 amino acids long. CDR3 in amino acids: CASSRLTREGNEQFF.

This chain links TRBV4-2 with TRBJ2-7; TCRdb's D call of TRBD1 is untestable without DNA. CDR1 is LGHNA and CDR2 is YNFKEQ in the germline V gene. The CDR3 has 15 residues. This chain's CDR3 is CASSQGGAISYEQYF.

V and J are TRBV5-3 and TRBJ2-4; TCRdb returns TRBD1, unconfirmable since there is no DNA. TRBV5-3 is placed among ORFs of uncertain function. The CDR3 is made up of 14 amino acids. This chain's CDR3 is CARRRAGAKNIQYF.

This chain joins TRBV20-1 and TRBJ2-1; TCRdb selects TRBD2, and the lack of DNA leaves this call unchecked. Germline CDR1 DFQATT, CDR2 SNEGSKA (reference sequence). The length of the CDR3 is 14 residues. The CDR3 here is CSAKGLAGVDEQFF.

The CDR3 here is CSVEQVEKLFF. The chain is built from TRBV29-1 and TRBJ1-4. Per germline, CDR1 SQVTM and CDR2 ANQGSEA. The CDR3 totals 11 residues. Together with reference TRBV29-1 and TRBJ1-4, the CDR3 gives the full variable domain: SAVISQKPSRDICQRGTSLTIQCQVDSQVTMMFWYRQQPGQSLTLIATANQGSEATYESGFVIDKFPISRPNLTFSTLTVSNMSPEDSSIYLCSVEQVEKLFFGSGTQLSVL.

The chain's CDR3 is CATSSLMTVTGEQYF. The chain couples TRBV15 to TRBJ2-7. The germline V gene encodes CDR1 LNHNV and CDR2 YYDKDF (reference sequence). CDR3 length: 15 amino acids.

The gene calls are TRBV5-1 and TRBJ2-3. This CDR3 has 12 residues. In germline, CDR1 is SGHRS, CDR2 YFSETQ. CDR3 sequence: CASSLEWDTQYF. The full variable domain, rest sourced from reference TRBV5-1 and TRBJ2-3, is KAGVTQTPRYLIKTRGQQVTLSCSPISGHRSVSWYQQTPGQGLQFLFEYFSETQRNKGNFPGRFSGRQFSNSRSEMNVSTLELGDSALYLCASSLEWDTQYFGPGTRLTVL.